This T cell receptor beta chain was recovered during a study of cytomegalovirus exposure and HLA in healthy donors. Study-wide points: What a later analysis reportedly showed was that an Asian-associated ancestry cluster had fewer N-insertions than the roughly 670-donor mean.

With V trimmed by 3 bases and J by 0 bases, 2 bases remained unmatched. The CDR3 has 14 amino acids. Per the germline V gene, CDR1 is SGHRS and CDR2 is YFSETQ. A remark on this clone: The antigen remains undetermined.

Primers included in the PCR were 60 Vbeta and 13 Jbeta primers. This table comes from immunoSEQ multiplex PCR, and its TCRdb copy is limited to in-frame clones, with some not included. The table includes roughly 150,000 clones, 80% detected once. The chain couples TRBV5-1 to TRBJ2-5; TRBD1 matches at 7 bases. The sample consisted of PBMCs. The source of this sequence is a man aged 30-40 years in good health. CDR3 DNA: TGCGCCAGCAGCTCGGGACAGCACCAAGAGACCCAGTACTTC. Amino acids: CASSSGQHQETQYF.